The 23 T cell receptor beta chains in this list originate from one sample, sequenced in a study of a mutant IDH1 vaccine in newly diagnosed glioma. Their antigens are not known. Sequencing used immunoSEQ multiplex PCR; TCRdb keeps in-frame clones, though not all of them. The sample has about 60,000 clones; 80% to 90% are singletons. Time point described: week 35, safety follow-up. In every dose of vaccine, 300 ug of mutant IDH1 20-mer peptide was given alongside topical imiquimod. This sample comprised PBMCs, obtained from a glioma patient whose treatment included an IDH1 peptide vaccine. The receptors come from a middle-aged man with glioma.

This sequence joins TRBV10-3 and TRBJ2-3; D gene ambiguous. There are 12 residues in the CDR3. Germline-derived CDR1 and CDR2 are ENHRY and SYGVKD. Trimming stripped 0 bases from V and 4 bases from J, with 2 bases between. The CDR3 DNA follows: TGTGCCATCAGTGAGTCTTCAGATACGCAGTATTTT. Translated: CAISESSDTQYF.

This chain connects TRBV9 to TRBJ2-1; D is unresolved. The germline gives CDR1 SGDLS, CDR2 YYNGEE. The V and J ends lost 2 bases and 6 bases respectively, with 9 bases between them. There are 13 residues in the CDR3. The CDR3 nucleotides read TGTGCCAGCAGCGTCCTCATAGGCAATGAGCAGTTCTTC. This sequence encodes CASSVLIGNEQFF.

V is TRBV15 and J is TRBJ1-5; D gene unclear. Trimming left V 0 bases short and J 6 bases short, with 3 bases between. There are 12 residues in the CDR3. The germline CDR1 and CDR2 sequences are LNHNV and YYDKDF (reference sequence). The CDR3 here is CATSREAQPQHF. Here the CDR3 DNA reads TGTGCCACCAGCAGAGAGGCTCAGCCCCAGCATTTT.

The chain carries TRBV29-1 and TRBJ2-3; TRBD1 matches 9 bases. The CDR3 loop spans 15 amino acids. Germline CDR1 reads SQVTM; CDR2 reads ANQGSEA. V lost 4 bases to trimming and J lost 3 bases; unmatched junction nucleotides: 8. In DNA, the CDR3 is TGCAGCGTTGGACCGGGACAGGGAATAACAGATACGCAGTATTTT. Amino acids: CSVGPGQGITDTQYF.

This clone appeared a single time. The J gene is TRBJ2-1, the V gene TRBV4-2; 13 bases agree with TRBD2. CDR3 length: 17 residues. V trimming: 4 bases; J trimming: 6 bases; junction bases outside the gene matches: 9. Looked up from germline, CDR1 is LGHNA and CDR2 is YNFKEQ. The CDR3 protein is CASSPSLAGGPVNEQFF. The CDR3 nucleotides read TGTGCCAGCAGCCCCTCACTAGCGGGAGGGCCAGTCAATGAGCAGTTCTTC.

This clone was detected a few times. This chain joins TRBV4-2 and TRBJ1-2; maybe TRBD1 (6 bases). The CDR3 is 16 amino acids. V was cut by 1 base and J by 1 base, with 13 bases left in between. Germline-derived CDR1 and CDR2 are LGHNA and YNFKEQ. The CDR3: CASSQVGRGLNYGYTF. In DNA, the CDR3 is TGTGCCAGCAGCCAAGTAGGTCGGGGGCTTAACTATGGCTACACCTTC.

This chain connects TRBV7-2 to TRBJ1-1; D unresolved. Trimming took 2 bases from V and 1 from J, leaving 11 bases between them. The CDR3 has 15 amino acids. In germline, CDR1 is SGHTA, CDR2 FQGNSA. CDR3 nucleotide sequence: TGTGCCAGCAGCTTATTTGATCCGACGAACACTGAAGCTTTCTTT. It codes for CASSLFDPTNTEAFF.

V usage is TRBV5-1 and J usage is TRBJ2-3; the D is unclear. Trimming took off 1 base at V and 4 bases at J, with 7 bases between the two ends. The CDR3 has 13 residues. Germline V gives CDR1 SGHRS, CDR2 YFSETQ. DNA of the CDR3: TGCGCCAGCAGCTTGACAGCCCCAGATACGCAGTATTTT. This gives the protein CASSLTAPDTQYF.

The CDR3 DNA is TGTGCCAGCTCACCAGATCGGGGGGGCCGTGAGCAGTACTTC. This sequence encodes CASSPDRGGREQYF. The chain combines TRBV18 with TRBJ2-7, with 8 bases identical to TRBD2. The CDR3 contains 14 residues. J gave up 7 bases and V 2 bases, and 7 bases lay outside the gene matches. Germline V lookup: CDR1 KGHSH, CDR2 LQKENI.

V gene TRBV5-6 combines with J gene TRBJ2-2; tentative D call: TRBD2 (7 bases). The length of the CDR3 is 14 residues. V was pared by 5 bases and J by 6 bases, with 14 bases between. Germline V gene lookup returns CDR1 SGHDT and CDR2 YYEEEE. This chain's CDR3 is CASRPRGRAGELFF. The CDR3 region has the DNA TGTGCCAGCAGGCCGAGGGGGAGGGCCGGGGAGCTGTTTTTT.

This chain links TRBV4-2 with TRBJ2-1; TRBD2 is a possible D gene (6 bases). V was trimmed by 0 bases and J by 2 bases, leaving 14 bases between them. CDR3 length: 17 amino acids. The germline gives CDR1 LGHNA, CDR2 YNFKEQ. The CDR3 sequence is CASSQEWEPGAYNEQFF. The DNA for the CDR3 is TGTGCCAGCAGCCAAGAATGGGAACCGGGAGCCTACAATGAGCAGTTCTTC.

This clone was picked up a small number of times. V is TRBV7-9 and J is TRBJ1-6; 8 bases fit TRBD1. V lost 1 base to trimming and J lost 7 bases; unmatched junction nucleotides: 6. The germline V gene has CDR1 SEHNR and CDR2 FQNEAQ (reference sequence). CDR3 size: 16 residues. In DNA, the CDR3 is TGTGCCAGCAGCTTAGGCGACAGGGGAAGGAATTCACCCCTCCACTTT. The encoded protein is CASSLGDRGRNSPLHF.

The chain combines TRBV6-1 with TRBJ2-1, with 9 bases that match TRBD2. The germline CDR1 and CDR2 sequences are MNHNS and SASEGT. The CDR3 has 15 amino acids. V lost 1 base, J lost 8 bases, and 6 bases stayed unmatched. As DNA, the CDR3 is TGTGCCAGCAGTGAAGAAGTTAGCGGGAGCTATGAGCAGTTCTTC. Amino acid sequence: CASSEEVSGSYEQFF.

The gene calls are TRBV6-5 and TRBJ2-3, with TRBD2 as a possible D gene (7 bases). The V and J ends lost 9 bases and 3 bases respectively, with 16 bases between them. CDR3 size: 14 residues. The germline CDR1 and CDR2 sequences are MNHEY and SVGAGI. CDR3 loop: CASRAGALTDTQYF. In nucleotides, the CDR3 is TGTGCCAGTCGGGCGGGGGCCCTTACAGATACGCAGTATTTT.

This clone was observed a few times. The rearrangement links TRBV6-5 to TRBJ2-1, with unresolved D. V was clipped by 2 bases and J by 5 bases, with 7 bases between them. CDR1 and CDR2 from the germline V gene are MNHEY and SVGAGI. This CDR3 has 13 amino acids. The DNA for the CDR3 is TGTGCCAGCAGTTACGGTCGGAACAATGAGCAGTTCTTC. This sequence encodes CASSYGRNNEQFF.

The chain has TRBV5-6 and TRBJ1-2; D is unclear. Germline V gene lookup returns CDR1 SGHDT and CDR2 YYEEEE. This CDR3 has 12 amino acids. V was clipped by 0 bases and J by 1 base, with 1 base between them. This CDR3 reads CASSLDNYGYTF. DNA for the CDR3: TGTGCCAGCAGCTTGGATAACTATGGCTACACCTTC. Combining the CDR3 with reference TRBV5-6 and TRBJ1-2 gives the whole variable domain DAGVTQSPTHLIKTRGQQVTLRCSPKSGHDTVSWYQQALGQGPQFIFQYYEEEERQRGNFPDRFSGHQFPNYSSELNVNALLLGDSALYLCASSLDNYGYTFGSGTRLTVV.

This chain joins TRBV5-1 and TRBJ2-7, with D possibly TRBD2 on 6 matching bases. From germline, CDR1 is SGHRS and CDR2 YFSETQ. This CDR3 has 13 residues. Trimming left V 4 bases short and J 3 bases short, with 11 bases between. CDR3 bases: TGCGCCAGCAGCGCCGGGAGATACTACGAGCAGTACTTC. Translating it yields CASSAGRYYEQYF.

V usage is TRBV7-2 and J usage is TRBJ1-1, with D perhaps matching TRBD1 (6 bases). The CDR3 runs to 16 residues. CDR1 and CDR2 (germline): SGHTA, FQGNSA. Trimming pared 2 bases from V and 1 base from J, leaving 14 bases between. The CDR3 is CASSLLRTDKNTEAFF. The CDR3 nucleotides read TGTGCCAGCAGCTTACTACGGACAGATAAGAACACTGAAGCTTTCTTT.

The J gene is TRBJ2-7, the V gene TRBV10-3, with a weak D call TRBD1 (6 bases). There are 13 residues in the CDR3. V was cut by 6 bases and J by 3 bases, with 12 bases left in between. Germline assignment: CDR1 ENHRY and CDR2 SYGVKD. CDR3 DNA sequence: TGTGCCATCAGCTTGGACAGCCTCTACGAGCAGTACTTC. Translated, it gives CAISLDSLYEQYF.

The sample holds one count of this clone. The CDR3 loop is CASSQSVMNTEAFF. In DNA form, the CDR3 reads TGCGCCAGCAGCCAATCGGTAATGAACACTGAAGCTTTCTTT. The chain couples TRBV4-3 to TRBJ1-1; D is uncertain. From germline, CDR1 is LGHNA and CDR2 YSLEER. The CDR3 totals 14 residues. V was cut by 2 bases and J by 0 bases, with 7 bases left in between.

The J gene is TRBJ2-2, the V gene TRBV27, with D maybe TRBD1 (6 bases). Looked up from germline, CDR1 is MNHEY and CDR2 is SMNVEV (reference sequence). This CDR3 spans 13 amino acids. The V and J ends lost 4 bases and 7 bases respectively, with 10 bases between them. The CDR3 nucleotides read TGTGCCAGCAGTTCACAGGGTTACGGGGAGCTGTTTTTT. Protein product: CASSSQGYGELFF.

This clone was found once. V usage is TRBV21-1 and J usage is TRBJ2-5; the table calls TRBD2, which could not be checked here. TRBV21-1 counts as a pseudogene. CDR3 length: 17 residues. This CDR3 reads CASTETPFSGGEETQYF. The CDR3 DNA sequence: TGTGCCAGCACTGAAACCCCCTTTAGCGGGGGTGAGGAGACCCAGTACTTC.

The chain recombines TRBV9 with TRBJ2-5; D ambiguous. The germline gives CDR1 SGDLS, CDR2 YYNGEE. The CDR3 runs 14 residues. Trimming took 0 bases from V and 4 from J, leaving 10 bases between them. CDR3 sequence (DNA): TGTGCCAGCAGCGTAGATCCTTGGGGAGAGACCCAGTACTTC. Translating it yields CASSVDPWGETQYF.